The following is a T cell receptor (beta chain) sequence with its context. Trimming shortened V by 3 bases and J by 6 bases, and 12 bases separated the two germline ends. Germline V CDR1 and CDR2: KGHSH, LQKENI. There are 14 residues in the CDR3. The PCR was carried out with 60 Vbeta primers and 13 Jbeta primers. Data came from immunoSEQ multiplex PCR; TCRdb stores just in-frame clones and leaves some out. Of roughly 130,000 clones listed, around four fifths are singletons. This sample is part of a study of cytomegalovirus exposure and HLA in healthy donors. The receptor comes from a woman aged 35 to 49 in good health and CMV-seropositive. The sequenced sample consisted of PBMCs. The chain carries TRBV18 and TRBJ1-5, with TRBD1 as a possible D gene (6 bases). CDR3 sequence (DNA): TGTGCCAGCTCACCCCAACAGGGAACTCAGCCCCAGCATTTT. Translating it yields CASSPQQGTQPQHF.